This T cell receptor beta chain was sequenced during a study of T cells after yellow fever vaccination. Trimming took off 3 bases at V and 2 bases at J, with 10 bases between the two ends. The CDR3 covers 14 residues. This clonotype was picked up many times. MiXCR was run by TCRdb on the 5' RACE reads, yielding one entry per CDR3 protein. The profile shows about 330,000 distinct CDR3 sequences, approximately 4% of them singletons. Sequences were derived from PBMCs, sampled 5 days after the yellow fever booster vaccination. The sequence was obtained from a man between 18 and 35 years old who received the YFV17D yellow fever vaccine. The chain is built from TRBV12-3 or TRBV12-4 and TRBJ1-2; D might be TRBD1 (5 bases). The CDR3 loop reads CASSLFPGNYGYTF. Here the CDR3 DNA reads TGTGCCAGCAGTTTGTTTCCAGGGAACTATGGCTACACCTTC.